This T cell receptor (beta chain) was sequenced during a study of blood T cells in healthy people across ages. For the second PCR, which ran for about 6 to 12 cycles, a sample-barcoded 5' primer and a J-beta primer mix were used. TCRdb passed the 5' RACE reads through MiXCR, listing each CDR3 protein once. The sample carries 600,000 to 1,000,000 distinct CDR3 sequences, roughly 25% recorded once. On this clonotype: Its antigen is not identified.

CDR1 is LGHNA, CDR2 YNFKEQ, per germline. This CDR3 is built from 16 residues. The V and J ends lost 3 bases and 5 bases respectively, with 19 bases between them. General study results and limits: Naive T cell percentage by flow cytometry tracked strongly with beta diversity. Diversity estimated from one million T cells was considered an underestimate.

The same data also went into a second study, on T cells of mothers and their children. That study reports: Related and unrelated pairs show similar thymic shaping of TCR recombination output.

The sequence was collected from a boy aged 5-17 years in good health. The gene calls are TRBV4-2 and TRBJ2-5; D is perhaps TRBD2 (6 bases). The source material was blood. The CDR3 reads CASSHSARGIEETQYF. CDR3 coding DNA: TGTGCCAGCAGCCACTCGGCGCGGGGCATTGAGGAGACCCAGTACTTC.